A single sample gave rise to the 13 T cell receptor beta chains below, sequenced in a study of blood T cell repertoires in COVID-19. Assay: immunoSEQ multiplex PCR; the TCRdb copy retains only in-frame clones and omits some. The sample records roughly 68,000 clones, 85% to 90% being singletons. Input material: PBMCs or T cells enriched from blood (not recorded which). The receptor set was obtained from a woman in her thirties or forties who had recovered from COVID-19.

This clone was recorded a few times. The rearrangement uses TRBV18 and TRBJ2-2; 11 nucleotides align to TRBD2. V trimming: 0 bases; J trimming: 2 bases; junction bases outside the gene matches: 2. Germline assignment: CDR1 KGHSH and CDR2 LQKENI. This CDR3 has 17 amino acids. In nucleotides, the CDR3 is TGTGCCAGCTCACCACCGCTAGCGGGGGGAAACACCGGGGAGCTGTTTTTT. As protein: CASSPPLAGGNTGELFF.

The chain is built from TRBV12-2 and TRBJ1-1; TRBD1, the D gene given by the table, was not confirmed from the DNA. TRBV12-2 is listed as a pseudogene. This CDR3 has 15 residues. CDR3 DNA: TGTGCAAGTCGCTTGGGGACAGGGGAGGGATCTGAAGCTTTCTTT. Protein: CASRLGTGEGSEAFF.

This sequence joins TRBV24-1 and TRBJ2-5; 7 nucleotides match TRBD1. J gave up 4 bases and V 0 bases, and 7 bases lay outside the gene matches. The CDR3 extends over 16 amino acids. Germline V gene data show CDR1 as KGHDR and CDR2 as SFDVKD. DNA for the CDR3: TGTGCCACCAGTGATTTGACGACAGGGAGAGGAGAGACCCAGTACTTC. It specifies CATSDLTTGRGETQYF.

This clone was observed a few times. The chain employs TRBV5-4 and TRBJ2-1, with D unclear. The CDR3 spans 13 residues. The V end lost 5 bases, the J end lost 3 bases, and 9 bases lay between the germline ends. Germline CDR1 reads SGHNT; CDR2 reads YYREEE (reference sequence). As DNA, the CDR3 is TGTGCCAGCAGACAAGACAACTACAATGAGCAGTTCTTC. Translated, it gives CASRQDNYNEQFF.

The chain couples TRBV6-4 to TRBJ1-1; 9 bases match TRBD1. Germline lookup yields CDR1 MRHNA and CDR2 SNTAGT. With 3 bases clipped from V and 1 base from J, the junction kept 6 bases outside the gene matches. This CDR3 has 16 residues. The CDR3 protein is CASSDSTGGENTEAFF. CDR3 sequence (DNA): TGTGCCAGCAGTGATTCGACAGGGGGTGAGAACACTGAAGCTTTCTTT.

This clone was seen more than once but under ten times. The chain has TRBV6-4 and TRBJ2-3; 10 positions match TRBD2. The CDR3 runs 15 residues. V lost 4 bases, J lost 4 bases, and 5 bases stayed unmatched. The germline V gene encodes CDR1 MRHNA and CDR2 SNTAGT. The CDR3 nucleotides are TGTGCCAGCAGTGGGACTAGCGGAGGCCCAGATACGCAGTATTTT. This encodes CASSGTSGGPDTQYF.

CDR3 region: CASSTRTGSRTQYF. CDR3 coding DNA: TGTGCCAGCAGCACGCGGACAGGTAGTAGGACCCAGTACTTC. The chain couples TRBV11-3 to TRBJ2-5; 7 nucleotides agree with TRBD1. Germline trimming cut 5 bases from V and 7 bases from J; bases unmatched to any gene: 10. Germline V CDR1 and CDR2: SGHNT, YENEEA. This CDR3 contains 14 residues.

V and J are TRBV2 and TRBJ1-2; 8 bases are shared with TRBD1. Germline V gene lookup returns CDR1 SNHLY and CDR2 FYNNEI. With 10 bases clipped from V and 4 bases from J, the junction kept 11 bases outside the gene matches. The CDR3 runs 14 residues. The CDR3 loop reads CANRATGVAYGYTF. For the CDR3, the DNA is TGTGCCAACAGGGCGACAGGGGTGGCCTATGGCTACACCTTC.

The CDR3, as DNA: TGTGCCAGCTCACCACCGGGACAGGGCGCCCCAAACAATGAGCAGTTCTTC. Translated, it gives CASSPPGQGAPNNEQFF. The rearrangement uses TRBV18 and TRBJ2-1, with 9 bases identical to TRBD1. This CDR3 contains 17 residues. V was clipped by 0 bases and J by 5 bases; unmatched bases: 8. Per germline, CDR1 KGHSH and CDR2 LQKENI.

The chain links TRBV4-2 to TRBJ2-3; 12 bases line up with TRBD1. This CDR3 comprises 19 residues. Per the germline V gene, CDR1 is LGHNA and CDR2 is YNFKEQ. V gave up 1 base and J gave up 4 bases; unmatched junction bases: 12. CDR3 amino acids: CASSQATGTGGYGADTQYF. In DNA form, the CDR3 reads TGTGCCAGCAGCCAAGCAACCGGGACAGGGGGCTACGGCGCAGATACGCAGTATTTT.

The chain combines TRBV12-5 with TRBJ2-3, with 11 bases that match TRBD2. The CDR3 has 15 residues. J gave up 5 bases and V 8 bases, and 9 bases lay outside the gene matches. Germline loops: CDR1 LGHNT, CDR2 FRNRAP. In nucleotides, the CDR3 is TGTGCTAGTAGCTTAGCGGGGGGGCCTGTAGATACGCAGTATTTT. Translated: CASSLAGGPVDTQYF.

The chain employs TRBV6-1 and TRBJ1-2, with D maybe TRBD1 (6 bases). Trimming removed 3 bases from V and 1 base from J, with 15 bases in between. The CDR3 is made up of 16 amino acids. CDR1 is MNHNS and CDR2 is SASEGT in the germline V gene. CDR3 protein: CASSDDRLTINYGYTF. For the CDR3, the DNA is TGTGCCAGCAGTGATGACAGGCTGACGATTAACTATGGCTACACCTTC.

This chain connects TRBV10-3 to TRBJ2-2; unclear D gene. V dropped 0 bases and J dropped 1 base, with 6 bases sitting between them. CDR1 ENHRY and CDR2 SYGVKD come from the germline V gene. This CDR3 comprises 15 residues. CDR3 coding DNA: TGTGCCATCAGTGAGTCGAGTCAGAACACCGGGGAGCTGTTTTTT. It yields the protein CAISESSQNTGELFF.